This T cell receptor (beta chain) was obtained from a study of blood T cell repertoires in COVID-19. The overall study: Sites across the United States, Italy and Spain contributed samples from acute and convalescent COVID-19.

This clone showed up just a few times. Germline V gene lookup returns CDR1 MGHRA and CDR2 YSYEKL. Trimming took off 4 bases at V and 1 base at J, with 10 bases between the two ends. The CDR3 runs 15 residues. In the source study's methods: Using reference gene primer amplification, nucleated cell counts were estimated. Some clones are missing from TCRdb's copy, which holds only in-frame ones; the method was immunoSEQ multiplex PCR. V and J calls plus clone size are reproduced from that table; the DNA served to infer D and trimming. The data show some 340,000 clones, around four fifths seen once. This sequence originates from a man aged 30-40 years with active or convalescent COVID-19. The chain employs TRBV4-1 and TRBJ2-2; D is unresolved. Sequencing was done on a sample of peripheral blood. The CDR3 is CASSRPLGNTGELFF. For the CDR3, the DNA is TGCGCCAGCAGCCGCCCCCTCGGGAACACCGGGGAGCTGTTTTTT.